The 2 T cell receptor beta chains below all came from one sample that was sequenced in a study of blood T cells in healthy people across ages. Primed by a sample-barcoded 5' primer and a J-beta primer mix, a second PCR proceeded for roughly 6 to 12 cycles. TCRdb re-called the 5' RACE reads through MiXCR, storing one row per CDR3 protein. The table includes hundreds of thousands of distinct CDR3 sequences, roughly 26% detected once. Material: blood. The source is an older woman in good health.

V gene TRBV11-2 combines with J gene TRBJ2-7; TRBD2 matches 8 bases. The trim removed 11 bases at V and 4 bases at J, leaving 10 bases unmatched. CDR1 SGHAT and CDR2 FQNNGV come from the germline V gene. This CDR3 contains 13 residues. CDR3 amino acids: CAGSGGPSYEQYF. The CDR3 DNA reads TGTGCCGGAAGCGGGGGTCCCTCTTACGAGCAGTACTTC.

This clonotype was recorded a few times. J is TRBJ1-1 and V is TRBV6-5; 7 bases fit TRBD1. There are 14 residues in the CDR3. Germline-derived CDR1 and CDR2 are MNHEY and SVGAGI. V gave up 5 bases and J gave up 10 bases; unmatched junction bases: 13. The CDR3 DNA is TGTGCCAGCAGTCCCAGAGACAGGGTGGAAGGAGCTTTCTTT. Its translation is CASSPRDRVEGAFF.